This T cell receptor (beta chain) was identified during a study of T cells in Graves' hyperthyroidism and ophthalmopathy. V was clipped by 1 base and J by 8 bases, with 12 bases between them. Looked up from germline, CDR1 is MNHNY and CDR2 is SVGAGI (reference sequence). This CDR3 spans 15 amino acids. Researchers amplified the TCR beta CDR3 regions from RNA transcripts. Using the HTBI primer set, a first-round RT-PCR was run on the TCR CDR3. In TCRdb, the multiplex PCR reads were re-called with MiXCR into one record per CDR3 protein. This sample yields about 400,000 distinct CDR3 sequences, of which more than 15% are seen a single time; roughly an eighth belongs to the top ten.

The origin of this receptor is a woman under 30 with Graves' hyperthyroidism. Sample: blood. This chain uses TRBV6-6 with TRBJ1-6; TRBD1 might be the D (6 bases). The CDR3 reads CASSYFQGIHSPLHF. Written as DNA, the CDR3 is TGTGCCAGCAGTTACTTCCAGGGGATACATTCACCCCTCCACTTT.